This T cell receptor beta chain originates from a study of shared clonotypes between healthy human individuals. At the level of the study: In total, the donors were a couple of women and a few men aged 18 to 49.

Regarding this clone: What it recognizes is unknown.

V shed 5 bases and J shed 4 bases, with 17 bases lying between them. Germline-derived CDR1 and CDR2 are SGHAT and FQNNGV. The CDR3 covers 15 residues. Study-level results: Among four donors, approximately 5% of naive CD4 clonotypes were found in common. Generally, naive subsets came out with larger estimated richness than memory subsets.

In the source study's methods: Without quality scores, immunoSEQ junctional reads could not be filtered like full-length reads. Generated by immunoSEQ multiplex PCR, the TCRdb table keeps only in-frame clones and is missing some. The V and J calls and the clone size are those of that table, but D and trimming were determined from the DNA. The sample includes around 2,100,000 clones, over 85% of them seen just once. CD45RO-negative, CCR7-positively selected cells formed the naive CD8 fraction, excluding terminally differentiated effector memory CD45RA+ cells. Sequencing input: naive CD8+ T cells sorted from blood. The chain carries TRBV11-2 and TRBJ2-5, with D possibly being TRBD2 (6 bases). The origin of this receptor is a man aged 18-30 years in good health. The CDR3 region is CASSIVGPGAETQYF. CDR3 sequence (DNA): TGTGCCAGCAGCATCGTAGGGCCGGGAGCAGAGACCCAGTACTTC.